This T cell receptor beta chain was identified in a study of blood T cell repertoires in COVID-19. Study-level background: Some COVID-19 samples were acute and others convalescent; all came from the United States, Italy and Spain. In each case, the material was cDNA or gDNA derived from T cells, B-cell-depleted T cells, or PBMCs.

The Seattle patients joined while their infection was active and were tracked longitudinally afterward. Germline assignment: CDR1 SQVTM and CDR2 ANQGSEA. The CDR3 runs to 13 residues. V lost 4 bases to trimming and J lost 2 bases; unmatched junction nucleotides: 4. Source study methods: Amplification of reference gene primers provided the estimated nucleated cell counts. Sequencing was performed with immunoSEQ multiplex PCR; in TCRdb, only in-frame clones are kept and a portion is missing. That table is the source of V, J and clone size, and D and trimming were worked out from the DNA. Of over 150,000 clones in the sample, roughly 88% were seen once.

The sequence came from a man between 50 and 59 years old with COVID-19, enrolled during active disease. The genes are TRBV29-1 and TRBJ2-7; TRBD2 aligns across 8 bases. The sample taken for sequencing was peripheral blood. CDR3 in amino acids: CSVAGGPTYEQYF. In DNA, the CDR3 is TGCAGCGTTGCGGGGGGGCCTACCTACGAGCAGTACTTC.